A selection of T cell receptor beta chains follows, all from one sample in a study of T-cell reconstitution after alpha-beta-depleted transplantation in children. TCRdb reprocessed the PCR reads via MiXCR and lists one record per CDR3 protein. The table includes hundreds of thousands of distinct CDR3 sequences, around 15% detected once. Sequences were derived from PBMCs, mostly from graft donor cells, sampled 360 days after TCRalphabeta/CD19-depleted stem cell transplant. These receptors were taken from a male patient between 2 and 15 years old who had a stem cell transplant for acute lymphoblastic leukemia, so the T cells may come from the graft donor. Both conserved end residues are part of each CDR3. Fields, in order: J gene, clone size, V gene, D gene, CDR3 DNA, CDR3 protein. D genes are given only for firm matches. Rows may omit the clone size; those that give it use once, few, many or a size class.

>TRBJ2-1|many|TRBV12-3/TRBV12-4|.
TGTGCCAGCAGTTTAGGAGGGAATTACAATGAGCAGTTCTTC
CASSLGGNYNEQFF
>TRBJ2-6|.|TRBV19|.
TGTGCCAGTAGGCGAGGGAGCTCTGGGGCCAACGTCCTGACTTTC
CASRRGSSGANVLTF
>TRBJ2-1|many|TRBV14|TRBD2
TGTGCCAGCAGCCAAGATCCTAGCGGGAGAGAGTTTGTGGAAACAGGGGAGCAGTTCTTC
CASSQDPSGREFVETGEQFF
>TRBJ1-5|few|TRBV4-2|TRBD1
TGTGCCAGCAGCCAAGGCCACAGGGGCCATCAGCCCCAGCATTTT
CASSQGHRGHQPQHF
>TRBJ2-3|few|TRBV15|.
TGTGCCACCAGCAGAGAACCCCAGCGGCCCATTTATACGCAGTATTTT
CATSREPQRPIYTQYF
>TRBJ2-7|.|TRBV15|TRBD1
TGTGCCACCAGCCTGGGACAGGATTCCTCCTACGAGCAGTACTTC
CATSLGQDSSYEQYF
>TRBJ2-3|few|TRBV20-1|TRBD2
TGCAGTGCTAGTAAACTAGCGGGAGGCACTAGCACAGATACGCAGTATTTT
CSASKLAGGTSTDTQYF
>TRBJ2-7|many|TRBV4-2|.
TGTGCCAGCAGCCAACAGAGCCCTTCCTACGAGCAGTACTTC
CASSQQSPSYEQYF
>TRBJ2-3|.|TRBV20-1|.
TGCGGGGGGGCGGGAGGCACAGATACGCAGTATTTT
CGGAGGTDTQYF
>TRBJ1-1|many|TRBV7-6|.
TGTGCCAGCAGCTTAGCACGAACAGCGAACACTGAAGCTTTCTTT
CASSLARTANTEAFF
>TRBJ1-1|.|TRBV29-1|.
TGCAGCGTTGAGGTAACCCCGCTATCGAACACTGAAGCTTTCTTT
CSVEVTPLSNTEAFF
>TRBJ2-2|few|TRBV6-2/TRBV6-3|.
TGTGCCAGCAGTTACCTAGCTTTCACCGGGGAGCTGTTTTTT
CASSYLAFTGELFF
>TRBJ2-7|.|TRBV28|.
TGTGCCTGGGCTAGCACCTACTCCTACGAGCAGTACTTC
CAWASTYSYEQYF
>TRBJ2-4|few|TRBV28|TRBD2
TGTGCCAGCAGTTTACCACGGACTAGTATTCAGTACTTC
CASSLPRTSIQYF
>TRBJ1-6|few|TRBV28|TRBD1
TGTGCCAGCAGTTCCCCCGGGACAGGTTATTCACCCCTCCACTTT
CASSSPGTGYSPLHF
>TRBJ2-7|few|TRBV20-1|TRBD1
TGCAGTGCTAGACCCCACACAGGGGTTGCCTACGAGCAGTACTTC
CSARPHTGVAYEQYF
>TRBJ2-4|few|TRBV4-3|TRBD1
TGCGCCAGCAGCCAAAGACAGGGGGAAAACATTCAGTACTTC
CASSQRQGENIQYF
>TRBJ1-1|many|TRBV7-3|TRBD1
TGTGCCAGCAGCTTAGGGACAGGGACCACTGAAGCTTTCTTT
CASSLGTGTTEAFF
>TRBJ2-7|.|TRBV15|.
TGTGCCACCAGCAGACAGGACGCATACGAGCAGTACTTC
CATSRQDAYEQYF
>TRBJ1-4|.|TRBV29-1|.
TGCAGCGCCGCCGGGGAAGAAAAACTGTTTTTT
CSAAGEEKLFF